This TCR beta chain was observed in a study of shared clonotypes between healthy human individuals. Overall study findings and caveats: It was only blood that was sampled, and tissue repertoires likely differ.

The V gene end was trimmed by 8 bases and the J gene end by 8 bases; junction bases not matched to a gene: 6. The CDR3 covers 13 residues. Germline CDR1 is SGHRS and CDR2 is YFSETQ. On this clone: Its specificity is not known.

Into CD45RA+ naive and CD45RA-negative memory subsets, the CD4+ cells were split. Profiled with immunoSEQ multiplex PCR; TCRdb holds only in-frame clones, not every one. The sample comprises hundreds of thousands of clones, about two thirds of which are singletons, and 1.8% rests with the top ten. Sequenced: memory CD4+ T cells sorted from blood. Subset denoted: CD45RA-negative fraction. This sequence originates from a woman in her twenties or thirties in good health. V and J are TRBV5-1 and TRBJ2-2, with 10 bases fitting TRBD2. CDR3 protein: CASLAGAAGELFF. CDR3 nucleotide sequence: TGCGCCAGTCTAGCGGGAGCCGCAGGGGAGCTGTTTTTT.